The rows below give T cell receptor beta chains drawn from one sample of a study of T cell changes during pregnancy in multiple sclerosis. TCRdb's table, derived via immunoSEQ multiplex PCR, lists solely in-frame clones and lacks some. This sample has under 75,000 clones, with about nine tenths found just once. The source material was CD4+ T cells from peripheral blood mononuclear cells, sampled after pregnancy. Source of these receptors: a female donor with multiple sclerosis, enrolled in a pregnancy study. The CDR3 runs from the conserved cysteine through the conserved F or W. A D gene is named only where the DNA matches it firmly. Clone size is stated in some rows and not others, as once, few, many or a class when expanded.

clone_size	cdr3_length	v_call	j_call	d_call	cdr3_nt	cdr3_aa
-	13	TRBV19	TRBJ1-1	TRBD1	TGTGCCAGTAGTGGACAGGGGGGCACTGAAGCTTTCTTT	CASSGQGGTEAFF
-	17	TRBV5-1	TRBJ2-2	-	TGCGCCAGCAGCGGGGGCCTTGGGGCTTTGAACACCGGGGAGCTGTTTTTT	CASSGGLGALNTGELFF
-	12	TRBV6-5	TRBJ1-5	-	TGTGCCAGCAGACAGGGAAATCAGCCCCAGCATTTT	CASRQGNQPQHF
-	15	TRBV29-1	TRBJ2-3	TRBD1	TGCAGCGTTGAAGGGGACAGGGTTGGCACAGATACGCAGTATTTT	CSVEGDRVGTDTQYF
-	15	TRBV5-1	TRBJ1-2	-	TGCGCCAGCAGCTTGGTCTCCGGGATTAACTATGGCTACACCTTC	CASSLVSGINYGYTF
once	17	TRBV11-1	TRBJ2-4	TRBD2	TGTGCCAGCAGCGGTAGGACTAGCGGGAGTTTCTCGGACATTCAGTACTTC	CASSGRTSGSFSDIQYF
-	16	TRBV2	TRBJ2-3	TRBD2	TGTGCCAGCAGTGAGATCGGGGGGAGGGCCTCGGATACGCAGTATTTT	CASSEIGGRASDTQYF
-	13	TRBV29-1	TRBJ2-5	TRBD2	TGCAGCGCGACTAGCGGGAGACAGGAGACCCAGTACTTC	CSATSGRQETQYF
-	15	TRBV6-1	TRBJ2-5	TRBD2	TGTGCCAGCGGACCGGAAGGACTAGGCCAAGAGACCCAGTACTTC	CASGPEGLGQETQYF
-	13	TRBV7-2	TRBJ1-5	-	TGTGCCAGCAGTCGGGACAAGGGCCAGCCCCAGCATTTT	CASSRDKGQPQHF
-	17	TRBV5-1	TRBJ1-1	TRBD1	TGCGCCAGCAGTCAGGACAGGGGGCCGGCGATTGTCACTGAAGCTTTCTTT	CASSQDRGPAIVTEAFF
few	17	TRBV4-2	TRBJ1-2	-	TGTGCCAGCAGCCAAGGGACGGGGTGGGTAGCTAACTATGGCTACACCTTC	CASSQGTGWVANYGYTF
-	12	TRBV6-6	TRBJ2-2	-	TGTGCCAGCAAATTTAGCGCCGGGGAGCTGTTTTTT	CASKFSAGELFF
-	13	TRBV28	TRBJ2-7	-	TGTGCCAGCAGTTCACTCCCAACTTGGGAGCAGTACTTC	CASSSLPTWEQYF
-	11	TRBV29-1	TRBJ2-3	TRBD2	TGCAGCGCCGGGGGGACAGATACGCAGTATTTT	CSAGGTDTQYF
few	13	TRBV6-1	TRBJ2-7	-	TGTGCCAGCAGTGAACCATTTGGGCACGAGCAGTACTTC	CASSEPFGHEQYF
-	16	TRBV7-9	TRBJ1-1	-	TGTGCCAGCAGCTTAGCAGGGGGAGCGTGGAACACTGAAGCTTTCTTT	CASSLAGGAWNTEAFF
-	16	TRBV7-2	TRBJ2-5	TRBD2	TGTGCCAGCAGCTTCCGTCTAGCGGGACGCCAAGAGACCCAGTACTTC	CASSFRLAGRQETQYF
-	14	TRBV5-1	TRBJ2-1	-	TGCGCCAGCAGCGGGGGGACGTCCTACAATGAGCAGTTCTTC	CASSGGTSYNEQFF
-	13	TRBV6-5	TRBJ1-5	-	TGTGCCAGCAGCCGAGACACTCATCAGCCCCAGCATTTT	CASSRDTHQPQHF
-	13	TRBV28	TRBJ1-2	-	TGTGCCAGCAGCCTGGGCCCTCGCTATGGCTACACCTTC	CASSLGPRYGYTF